The 13 T cell receptor beta chains below all came from one sample that was sequenced in a study of molecular identifiers for immune sequencing clone quantification. From the PCR reads, TCRdb called clonotypes with MiXCR, one entry per CDR3 protein. The sample holds 100,000 or so distinct CDR3 sequences, 30% to 45% seen once. Sample: naive CD8+ T cells from blood, with Jurkat cell RNA spiked in. Subset described: FACS-sorted CD8+CD4-CCR7+CD45RA+ naive T cells. The receptors originated from a human donor in good health. Some libraries in this study had Jurkat cell RNA spiked in.

This chain links TRBV11-3 with TRBJ2-5; D gene uncertain. The CDR3 totals 11 residues. CDR1 is SGHNT and CDR2 is YENEEA in the germline V gene. Trimming cost V 9 bases and J 9 bases, with 14 bases left between them. In DNA form, the CDR3 reads TGTGCCAGACCCACCGGAATTCCCCAGTACTTC. Translating gives CARPTGIPQYF.

CDR3 DNA sequence: TGCGCCAGCAGCTTGCTCCCGGGGGGGGACAATGAGCAGTTCTTC. This encodes CASSLLPGGDNEQFF. This chain joins TRBV5-1 and TRBJ2-1; 8 bases are shared with TRBD2. The V gene end was trimmed by 1 base and the J gene end by 5 bases; junction bases not matched to a gene: 5. The CDR3 sequence is 15 residues long. Germline loops: CDR1 SGHRS, CDR2 YFSETQ.

A few counts support this clonotype. The chain carries TRBV20-1 and TRBJ2-1, with 14 nucleotides matching TRBD2. V trimming: 2 bases; J trimming: 7 bases; junction bases outside the gene matches: 10. Germline CDR1 DFQATT, CDR2 SNEGSKA (reference sequence). The CDR3 extends over 17 amino acids. The chain's CDR3 is CSARPDGLAGGWNEQFF. The DNA for the CDR3 is TGCAGTGCTAGACCAGACGGACTAGCGGGAGGCTGGAATGAGCAGTTCTTC.

This clonotype has a handful of counts. This likely comes from a read error, as the CDR3 has no conserved phenylalanine or tryptophan at its end. The chain joins TRBV29-1 to TRBJ1-1; no firm D call. The CDR3 runs to 13 residues. Trimming stripped 3 bases from V and 3 bases from J, with 11 bases between. Germline values: CDR1 SQVTM, CDR2 ANQGSEA. This CDR3 reads CSVDGTSDTEAFL. CDR3 nucleotides: TGCAGCGTTGATGGCACGTCCGACACTGAAGCTTTCTTA.

The sample holds many counts of this clonotype. The V and J genes are TRBV6-1 and TRBJ1-1; TRBD1 agrees at 7 bases. The CDR3 runs to 15 residues. CDR1 and CDR2 (germline): MNHNS, SASEGT. V lost 2 bases to trimming and J lost 4 bases; unmatched junction nucleotides: 7. The CDR3 DNA follows: TGTGCCAGCAGTGAACGATTCGGACAGGTCACTGAAGCTTTCTTT. The encoded protein is CASSERFGQVTEAFF.

The V and J genes are TRBV20-1 and TRBJ2-3, with TRBD2 matching 12 bases. CDR1 DFQATT and CDR2 SNEGSKA come from the germline V gene (reference sequence). This CDR3 contains 15 residues. With V trimmed by 7 bases and J by 6 bases, 11 bases remained unmatched. CDR3 sequence: CSVTNLAGGRDTQYF. The CDR3 bases are TGCAGTGTCACAAACCTAGCGGGAGGGCGGGATACGCAGTATTTT.

This clonotype came up many times. V and J are TRBV5-6 and TRBJ2-2; no reliable D call. The CDR3 is 16 amino acids. Germline V gene lookup returns CDR1 SGHDT and CDR2 YYEEEE. V lost 0 bases and J 0 bases, leaving 9 bases between the germline ends. The CDR3 nucleotides are TGTGCCAGCAGCTTGGGGTTTAGAGCGAACACCGGGGAGCTGTTTTTT. Translated, it gives CASSLGFRANTGELFF.

About this clonotype: A read error may produce the germline difference seen at one junction end. The chain couples TRBV25-1 to TRBJ2-2; D is perhaps TRBD2 (5 bases). CDR3 length: 13 residues. The germline V gene encodes CDR1 MGHDK and CDR2 SYGVNS. The CDR3 loop is CASSEPNTGELLF. In DNA form, the CDR3 reads TGTGCCAGCAGTGAACCAAACACCGGGGAGCTGTTATTT.

The rearrangement joins TRBV13 to TRBJ2-7, with TRBD2 as a possible D gene (5 bases). Per germline, CDR1 PRHDT and CDR2 FYEKMQ (reference sequence). The CDR3 has 12 residues. V lost 6 bases to trimming and J lost 4 bases, with 10 bases between them. The chain's CDR3 is CASSGGGYEQYF. The CDR3 nucleotides read TGTGCCAGCAGTGGCGGCGGGTACGAGCAGTACTTC.

V usage is TRBV13 and J usage is TRBJ2-5; D call uncertain. Trimming took 5 bases from V and 4 from J, leaving 8 bases between them. The germline V gene has CDR1 PRHDT and CDR2 FYEKMQ (reference sequence). The CDR3 sequence is 12 residues long. This chain's CDR3 is CASSRVGETQYF. The CDR3 nucleotides read TGTGCCAGCAGCCGGGTCGGAGAGACCCAGTACTTC.

This clonotype appeared a few times. This chain connects TRBV19 to TRBJ1-4; tentative D call: TRBD1 (5 bases). The CDR3 is made up of 14 amino acids. With 1 base removed from V and 5 bases from J, the gap between germline ends came to 8 bases. Per germline, CDR1 LNHDA and CDR2 SQIVND (reference sequence). CDR3 in DNA: TGTGCCAGTAGTATAGGACGGGGGAATGAAAAACTGTTTTTT. This sequence encodes CASSIGRGNEKLFF.

This clonotype was seen only a few times. This sequence joins TRBV29-1 and TRBJ2-7, with 9 bases matching TRBD1. The CDR3 has 16 residues. After removal of 4 bases from V and 4 bases from J, the junction contained 14 bases not matched to a gene. CDR1 is SQVTM, CDR2 ANQGSEA, per germline. The DNA for the CDR3 is TGCAGCGTTGTTGGTTTTGGGCGGGACAGGGTGTACGAGCAGTACTTC. Its protein product is CSVVGFGRDRVYEQYF.

In this sample, this clonotype turned up a few times. The chain couples TRBV12-3 or TRBV12-4 to TRBJ2-7, with D perhaps TRBD1 or TRBD2 (5 bases each). This CDR3 contains 12 residues. V was cut by 5 bases and J by 5 bases, with 10 bases left in between. The CDR3 reads CASSPGTDEQYF. In DNA, the CDR3 is TGTGCCAGCAGTCCCGGGACGGACGAGCAGTACTTC.